These T cell receptor beta chains were read from a single sample in a study of blood T cell repertoires in COVID-19. Repertoires were generated with immunoSEQ multiplex PCR, while TCRdb's copy carries only in-frame clones and drops some. Of approximately 250,000 clones in the sample, around 84% were seen once. Input material: peripheral blood. The receptors originated from a middle-aged woman who had recovered from COVID-19. CDR3s include the opening cysteine and the closing phenylalanine or tryptophan. Each record gives: V gene, CDR3 protein.

V: TRBV6-1; CDR3: CASSDWGGYQPQHF
V: TRBV10-3; CDR3: CAISESRAGTDTQYF
V: TRBV30; CDR3: CAWSVRRGVGTGELFF
V: TRBV7-2; CDR3: CASSLGITGELYEQYF
V: TRBV2; CDR3: CASRRTLQGDTQYF
V: TRBV9; CDR3: CASSVIGGTSGGELFF
V: TRBV29-1; CDR3: CSVEGMRVAGLAKNIQYF
V: TRBV6-2/TRBV6-3; CDR3: CASSYLGYSNQPQHF
V: TRBV5-8; CDR3: CASIRARGGTEAFF
V: TRBV6-6; CDR3: CASSARGPGAFF
V: TRBV9; CDR3: CASSVGGSNQPQHF
V: TRBV4-1; CDR3: CASSQPTGGGTQYF
V: TRBV15; CDR3: CATSSRPLEKLFF
V: TRBV12-3/TRBV12-4; CDR3: CASTRSGANVLTF
V: TRBV14; CDR3: CASSRRQGRGTGGELFF
V: TRBV11-2; CDR3: CASSGYLGTEAFF
V: TRBV28; CDR3: CASTTPLDGANVLTF
V: TRBV19; CDR3: CASRPYRQRNTGELFF
V: TRBV18; CDR3: CASSRRDRGHNEQFF
V: TRBV7-8; CDR3: CASSLAPAGQAFF
V: TRBV30; CDR3: CAWSVLNEQFF
V: TRBV27; CDR3: CATWSPDRGPGANVLTF
V: TRBV4-1; CDR3: CASSQPRLGLAGGPRTGELFF
V: TRBV11-2; CDR3: CASSPRDSFYEQYF
V: TRBV7-9; CDR3: CASSLMDRDINPFGDTQYF
V: TRBV5-1; CDR3: CASSLGGGETQYF
V: TRBV30; CDR3: CAWKQGPNTGELFF
V: TRBV5-6; CDR3: CASRKAGRRETQYF
V: TRBV6-4; CDR3: CASSDSGLAGGRGEQFF
V: TRBV19; CDR3: CASKGGAGGNTGELFF
V: TRBV3-1/TRBV3-2; CDR3: CASSQYRDSKNNEQFF
V: TRBV19; CDR3: CASEGQPLVPQHF
V: TRBV3-1/TRBV3-2; CDR3: CASSQVLQGSGYTF
V: TRBV7-9; CDR3: CASSSGQSLNEKLFF
V: TRBV3-1/TRBV3-2; CDR3: CASSQDLRGRDTQYF
V: TRBV29-1; CDR3: CSVGAGSGGGYTF
V: TRBV7-9; CDR3: CASSAGTGYLWYQETQYF
V: TRBV5-1; CDR3: CASSRDRPADTQYF
V: TRBV11-3; CDR3: CASSLGSRGPTEAFF
V: TRBV30; CDR3: CAWNIQGNTEAFF
V: TRBV5-5; CDR3: CASSSRGGRRDEQYF
V: TRBV6-4; CDR3: CASSDRTSGGNEQFF
V: TRBV6-2/TRBV6-3; CDR3: CASSPRDRVASTDTQYF
V: TRBV1; CDR3: CTSSQGKTGDLRDTIYF
V: TRBV28; CDR3: CASSTTGPNEKLFF